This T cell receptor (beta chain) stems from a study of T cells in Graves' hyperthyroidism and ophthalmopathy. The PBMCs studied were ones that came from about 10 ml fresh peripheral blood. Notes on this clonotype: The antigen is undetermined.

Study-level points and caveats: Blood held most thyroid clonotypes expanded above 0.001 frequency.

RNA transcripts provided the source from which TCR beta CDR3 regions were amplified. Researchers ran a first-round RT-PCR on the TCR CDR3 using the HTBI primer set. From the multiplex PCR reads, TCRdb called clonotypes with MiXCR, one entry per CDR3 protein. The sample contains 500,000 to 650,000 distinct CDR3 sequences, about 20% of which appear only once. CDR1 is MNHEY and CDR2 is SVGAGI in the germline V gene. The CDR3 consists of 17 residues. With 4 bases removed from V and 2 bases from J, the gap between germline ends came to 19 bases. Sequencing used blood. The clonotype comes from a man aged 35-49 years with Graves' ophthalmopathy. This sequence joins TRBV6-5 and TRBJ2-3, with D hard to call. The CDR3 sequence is CASSSHLGSSYTDTQYF. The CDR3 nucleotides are TGTGCCAGCAGTTCCCATTTGGGTAGCTCGTACACAGATACGCAGTATTTT.